The present T cell receptor beta chain was sequenced within a study of blood T cells in healthy people across ages. Every donor contributed roughly 11 milliliters of peripheral blood by blood draw. The length of the CDR3 is 14 residues. V shed 2 bases and J 1 base; nucleotides not matched to a gene: 2. Germline V lookup: CDR1 SGDLS, CDR2 YYNGEE. Primers used in a second PCR of about 7 to 11 cycles were a sample-barcoded 5' primer and a J-beta primer mix. Every cDNA molecule carried a tag from a template-switch adaptor bearing 12 random nucleotides. MiXCR was run by TCRdb on the 5' RACE reads, yielding one entry per CDR3 protein. The sample lists fewer than 2,000,000 distinct CDR3 sequences, approximately 39% occurring once. Overall study results and limits: Older individuals had lower TCR beta diversity per million T cells (the decline was roughly linear).

Worth noting for this clonotype: Antigen: not known.

The source material was blood. The V call is TRBV9, the J call TRBJ2-5; 7 positions match TRBD2. The origin of this receptor is a human donor in good health. The CDR3 here is CASSVSGAQETQYF. The DNA of the CDR3 is TGTGCCAGCAGCGTGAGCGGGGCCCAAGAGACCCAGTACTTC.